The entry that follows covers one T cell receptor beta chain sequence. The antigen remains undetermined. Time point defined: patch test 3, about 24 weeks after DPC sensitization. The treatment was: therapeutic diphenylcyclopropenone sensitization with weekly scalp DPC. Every donor had alopecia and was 18 to 70 years old; all were suitable for DPC. CDR3 size: 12 residues. Germline V gene sequence: CDR1 SQVTM, CDR2 ANQGSEA. V lost 7 bases and J 9 bases, leaving 16 bases between the germline ends. The authors' processing: Sample-level TCR yields exhibited a median of approximately 89,000, with a range of about 23,224 to 700,000. Each CDR3 protein is one row after TCRdb ran MiXCR on the RACE reads. TCRdb's processing, not the study's, gives the V and J calls here. The table includes roughly 90,000 distinct CDR3 sequences, about a tenth detected once. These data belong to a study of human T cells and chemical hapten exposure. Study overall: There were weekly diphenylcyclopropenone doses to the scalp for patients throughout the approximately 25-week study. General observations from the study: Expanded TCR counts at PT1 went up together with patch test score, a positive correlation.

The material sequenced was whole blood, taken in connection with sensitization to the hapten diphenylcyclopropenone (DPC). The source of this sequence is a woman aged 25 to 45 with alopecia areata. Some clones in this sample may be carry-over from other donors' samples. The gene calls are TRBV29-1 and TRBJ2-1, with D perhaps TRBD1 (6 bases). CDR3 coding DNA: TGCAGCGGCAGACAGGAGTTCGGTGAGCAGTTCTTC. Its translation: CSGRQEFGEQFF.